The rows below give T cell receptor beta chains drawn from one sample of a study of T cell repertoires in cytomegalovirus infection. Via MiXCR, TCRdb re-called the reads, giving one row per CDR3 protein. The table shows fewer than 700,000 distinct CDR3 sequences, with roughly a quarter occurring only once. Sequencing was performed on CD8+ T cells from PBMCs. These receptors were collected from a human donor in good health (CMV status not recorded). Some clones in this sample may be carry-over from other donors' samples. Each CDR3 is given with its conserved first and last residue. A D gene is named only where the DNA matches it firmly. Size is omitted from some rows. Given values are once, few, many or a class for expanded clones.

j_call | d_call | clone_size | v_call | cdr3_aa | cdr3_nt
TRBJ2-1 | . | many | TRBV28 | CASKLSPQDAYNEQFF | TGTGCCAGCAAGCTTTCCCCTCAAGACGCATACAATGAGCAGTTCTTC
TRBJ2-1 | TRBD2 | . | TRBV28 | CASRDLAGGLNEQFF | TGTGCCAGCAGAGATCTAGCGGGGGGTCTCAATGAGCAGTTCTTC
TRBJ1-1 | . | many | TRBV7-2 | CASSLGRKGSNTEAFF | TGTGCCAGCAGCTTAGGTCGAAAAGGGTCGAACACTGAAGCTTTCTTT
TRBJ2-1 | . | few | TRBV2 | CAIGGPTGNEQFF | TGTGCGATTGGGGGGCCCACCGGAAATGAGCAGTTCTTC
TRBJ1-5 | . | . | TRBV5-5 | CASSPLNLGVNQPQHF | TGTGCCAGCAGTCCCCTAAACCTTGGGGTCAATCAGCCCCAGCATTTT
TRBJ2-7 | TRBD1 | . | TRBV7-9 | CASSSSTGTGENGRSYEQYF | TGTGCCAGCAGCTCCTCTACCGGGACAGGGGAGAATGGTCGCTCCTACGAGCAGTACTTC
TRBJ2-1 | . | many | TRBV7-8 | CASSQTVGGEQFF | TGTGCCAGCAGCCAGACTGTCGGGGGTGAGCAGTTCTTC
TRBJ2-5 | . | many | TRBV7-6 | CASSLSGGGYETQYF | TGTGCCAGCAGCCTTAGCGGAGGGGGATACGAGACCCAGTACTTC
TRBJ2-2 | . | . | TRBV25-1 | CASSESHSGRNTGELFF | TGTGCCAGCAGTGAATCTCATAGCGGCCGGAACACCGGGGAGCTGTTTTTT
TRBJ2-3 | . | many | TRBV12-3/TRBV12-4 | CASSLTDADTQYF | TGTGCCAGCAGTTTAACCGACGCGGATACGCAGTATTTT
TRBJ2-1 | TRBD1 | . | TRBV7-6 | CASSLNSGGSYNEQFF | TGTGCCAGCAGCCTCAACTCAGGGGGATCCTACAATGAGCAGTTCTTC
TRBJ2-3 | TRBD1 | few | TRBV5-4 | CASSFPSTGSTDTQYF | TGTGCCAGCAGCTTCCCTTCGACAGGGAGCACAGATACGCAGTATTTT
TRBJ2-2 | . | . | TRBV6-1 | CASSERANTGELFF | TGTGCCAGCAGTGAACGGGCGAACACCGGGGAGCTGTTTTTT
TRBJ1-1 | . | few | TRBV5-8 | CASSFSRVTEAFF | TGTGCCAGCAGCTTTTCCCGAGTCACTGAAGCTTTCTTT
TRBJ1-6 | . | few | TRBV5-5 | CASSFNRAYNSPLHF | TGTGCCAGCAGCTTTAACAGGGCGTACAATTCACCCCTCCACTTT
TRBJ1-5 | . | . | TRBV14 | CASSQDSQPQHF | TGTGCCAGCAGTCAAGACTCCCAGCCCCAGCATTTT
TRBJ1-5 | . | many | TRBV7-8 | CASSHPEGRNQPQHF | TGTGCCAGCAGCCACCCAGAGGGGCGGAATCAGCCCCAGCATTTT
TRBJ1-6 | . | few | TRBV19 | CASSIGGGVSPLHF | TGTGCCAGTAGTATTGGGGGGGGGGTCTCACCCCTCCACTTT
TRBJ2-4 | TRBD1 | many | TRBV7-2 | CASSATGGGGKNIQYF | TGTGCCAGCAGCGCGACAGGGGGCGGGGGCAAAAACATTCAGTACTTC
TRBJ2-3 | TRBD1 | . | TRBV28 | CASSLPLGQGFARSLADTQYF | TGTGCCAGCAGTTTACCCCTGGGACAGGGTTTCGCGCGGTCCCTCGCAGATACGCAGTATTTT
TRBJ2-7 | . | . | TRBV29-1 | CSVEDRGKPVYELYF | TGCAGCGTTGAAGATCGGGGGAAGCCTGTTTACGAGCTGTACTTC
TRBJ2-5 | . | few | TRBV4-1 | CASSQGRLRGPETQYF | TGCGCCAGCAGCCAAGGCCGCCTGAGGGGTCCAGAGACCCAGTACTTC
TRBJ1-1 | . | few | TRBV12-3/TRBV12-4 | CASSLGATNTEAFF | TGTGCCAGCAGTTTAGGGGCCACCAACACTGAAGCTTTCTTT
TRBJ1-1 | TRBD1 | . | TRBV2 | CASRPRFTGEDTEAFF | TGTGCCAGCAGGCCTAGGTTTACAGGGGAAGACACTGAAGCTTTCTTT
TRBJ1-1 | . | few | TRBV7-2 | CASSLGIRTVDTEAFF | TGTGCCAGCAGCTTAGGAATAAGGACAGTGGACACTGAAGCTTTCTTT
TRBJ1-6 | . | . | TRBV6-5 | CASSYSRQVILSYNSPLHF | TGTGCCAGCAGTTACTCTCGGCAGGTGATCCTCTCCTATAATTCACCCCTCCACTTT
TRBJ2-1 | . | . | TRBV5-4 | CASSYTGSSNEQFF | TGTGCCAGCAGCTACACAGGGTCTTCAAATGAGCAGTTCTTC
TRBJ2-5 | . | many | TRBV28 | CASSPNPGAPQETQYF | TGTGCCAGCAGTCCCAACCCGGGGGCGCCCCAAGAGACCCAGTACTTC
TRBJ2-5 | . | . | TRBV6-2/TRBV6-3 | CASSWGRIQETQYF | TGTGCCAGCAGTTGGGGGCGGATCCAAGAGACCCAGTACTTC
TRBJ2-1 | . | many | TRBV4-1 | CASSQSLTNRNEQFF | TGCGCCAGCAGCCAAAGCTTGACAAACCGAAATGAGCAGTTCTTC
TRBJ1-1 | TRBD1 | many | TRBV7-9 | CASSIYGTGGEEAFF | TGTGCCAGCAGCATCTACGGGACAGGGGGCGAAGAAGCTTTCTTT
TRBJ2-7 | . | few | TRBV7-9 | CASSPLRSRYEQYF | TGTGCCAGCAGTCCCCTTAGATCCCGCTACGAGCAGTACTTC
TRBJ2-1 | . | . | TRBV4-1 | CASSQDDTDGQFF | TGCGCCAGCAGCCAAGATGACACCGACGGGCAGTTCTTC
TRBJ2-3 | TRBD2 | few | TRBV4-1 | CASSPLSWGGDTDTQYF | TGCGCCAGCAGCCCCCTTAGTTGGGGGGGAGACACAGATACGCAGTATTTT
TRBJ1-1 | TRBD1 | . | TRBV13 | CASSPDRGLRTEAFF | TGTGCCAGCAGCCCCGACAGGGGGCTGAGAACTGAAGCTTTCTTT
TRBJ2-2 | TRBD2 | many | TRBV7-3 | CASSPGLAGTNTGELFF | TGTGCCAGCAGTCCGGGACTAGCGGGGACGAACACCGGGGAGCTGTTTTTT
TRBJ2-6 | . | few | TRBV6-2/TRBV6-3 | CASSPLSSGANVLTF | TGTGCCAGCAGTCCTTTGAGCTCTGGGGCCAACGTCCTGACTTTC
TRBJ2-1 | TRBD1 | . | TRBV12-5 | CASGLVVTGDEHFF | TGTGCTAGTGGTTTGGTAGTAACAGGGGATGAGCACTTCTTC
TRBJ2-1 | . | . | TRBV28 | CASSIDRAGGEQFF | TGTGCCAGCAGTATCGACAGGGCGGGGGGTGAGCAGTTCTTC
TRBJ2-2 | TRBD1 | few | TRBV5-5 | CASSLGDSTGELFF | TGTGCCAGCAGCTTGGGGGACAGCACCGGGGAGCTGTTTTTT
TRBJ1-2 | . | many | TRBV7-2 | CASSLEEVGGMSYTF | TGTGCCAGCAGCTTGGAAGAAGTGGGGGGCATGAGCTACACCTTC
TRBJ2-1 | TRBD1 | . | TRBV12-3/TRBV12-4 | CASSAGTGDKEQFF | TGTGCCAGCAGTGCCGGGACAGGGGACAAAGAGCAGTTCTTC
TRBJ2-1 | TRBD1 | . | TRBV9 | CASSARTGYNEQFF | TGTGCCAGCAGCGCCCGGACAGGATACAATGAGCAGTTCTTC
TRBJ1-1 | TRBD1 | . | TRBV29-1 | CSQGQLSANTEAFF | TGCAGCCAGGGACAGCTTTCAGCGAACACTGAAGCTTTCTTT
TRBJ1-1 | TRBD1 | . | TRBV14 | CASSPRQGYTEAFF | TGTGCCAGCAGCCCCCGACAGGGATACACTGAAGCTTTCTTT
TRBJ2-1 | TRBD2 | . | TRBV20-1 | CSARDPARRGYNEQFF | TGCAGTGCTAGAGACCCCGCGCGGCGGGGGTACAATGAGCAGTTCTTC
TRBJ1-1 | TRBD1 | . | TRBV20-1 | CSASTGETEAFF | TGCAGTGCTAGTACAGGGGAAACTGAAGCTTTCTTT
TRBJ2-1 | TRBD2 | many | TRBV28 | CASSPGTSVNEQFF | TGTGCCAGCAGCCCCGGGACTAGCGTAAATGAGCAGTTCTTC
TRBJ2-1 | . | few | TRBV7-6 | CASSFSRANEQFF | TGTGCCAGCAGCTTCTCGAGGGCCAATGAGCAGTTCTTC
TRBJ1-5 | TRBD1 | few | TRBV20-1 | CSALGQGIQPQHF | TGCAGCGCTTTAGGACAGGGAATACAGCCCCAGCATTTT
TRBJ2-7 | . | many | TRBV7-6 | CASSLGTVSSYEQYF | TGTGCCAGCAGCCTGGGGACTGTTAGCTCCTACGAGCAGTACTTC